This TCR beta chain appears in the sequencing data of a study of blood T cell repertoires in COVID-19. Study overall: Acute and convalescent COVID-19 samples came from the United States, Italy and Spain.

As originally analysed: Amplification of reference gene primers was used by the study to estimate nucleated cell counts. Clones were read by immunoSEQ multiplex PCR, and TCRdb kept only the in-frame ones, dropping some. V and J calls and clone size follow that table, whereas D and trimming were derived from the DNA. The data show approximately 250,000 clones, about 89% seen once. The V end was cut by 0 bases, the J end by 7 bases, with 10 bases between. CDR1 and CDR2 from the germline V gene are SGHTS and YDEGEE. The CDR3 loop spans 13 amino acids. This TCR was recovered from an older woman who had recovered from COVID-19. Specimen: peripheral blood. The chain carries TRBV5-8 and TRBJ1-1, with D maybe TRBD1 (5 bases). DNA for the CDR3: TGTGCCAGCAGCTTGGCCAAGGGGATTGAAGCTTTCTTT. Translated, it gives CASSLAKGIEAFF.